The rows below give T cell receptor beta chains drawn from one sample of a study of T cells in Graves' hyperthyroidism and ophthalmopathy. TCRdb called the multiplex PCR reads again in MiXCR, with one record for every CDR3 protein. The table has around 600,000 distinct CDR3 sequences, 11% to 15% seen once. Specimen: blood. These receptors all stem from a woman aged 18-35 years with Graves' ophthalmopathy. Both conserved end residues are trimmed from each CDR3.

TRBV3-1,TRBJ1-6,ASNEEGNSPLH
TRBV7-9,TRBJ2-3,ASSSFRDRSTDTQY
TRBV20-1,TRBJ2-5,SASGRANQETQY
TRBV11-2,TRBJ2-1,ASSLNSGLSGEQF
TRBV3-1,TRBJ2-7,ASSPPGTGWYEQY
TRBV12-3/TRBV12-4,TRBJ2-1,ASSLRGRRSDEQF
TRBV6-2/TRBV6-3,TRBJ1-3,ASRRGTPSGNTIY
TRBV5-1,TRBJ2-4,ASSPPDYRSLAKNIQY
TRBV6-1,TRBJ2-7,ASSERGAAYEQY
TRBV11-3,TRBJ2-5,ASSLGEEETQY
TRBV6-5,TRBJ2-7,ASSYIGQGDYEQY
TRBV13,TRBJ1-2,ASSNRGGVANYGYT
TRBV6-1,TRBJ1-1,ASTLRNTEAF
TRBV28,TRBJ2-7,ASSLWGQGAGEQY
TRBV30,TRBJ1-1,AWSHMWKEMNTEAF
TRBV2,TRBJ2-3,ASKLFRDTQY
TRBV9,TRBJ2-5,ASSLSGREVGETQY
TRBV30,TRBJ1-5,AWSETGILNQPQH
TRBV7-8,TRBJ1-1,ASSFSGVNTEAF
TRBV2,TRBJ1-6,ASSEAGRGGSPLH
TRBV7-2,TRBJ1-5,ASSLETGAPQH
TRBV2,TRBJ1-3,ASEYGYGSGNTIY
TRBV24-1,TRBJ2-5,ATSDPQETQY
TRBV7-2,TRBJ2-3,ASSQVWLAGVGDTQY
TRBV7-7,TRBJ1-1,ASSYSKETEAF
TRBV28,TRBJ2-7,ASSSPASGYEQY
TRBV6-5,TRBJ1-5,ASSYSKGTGVFQPRH
TRBV5-4,TRBJ2-3,ASTSSWGRTDTQY
TRBV12-3/TRBV12-4,TRBJ1-5,ASSSASGGGNQPQH
TRBV9,TRBJ2-3,ASSVEEGLQNSDTQY
TRBV18,TRBJ1-5,ASSPQGQGGQPQH
TRBV10-3,TRBJ1-1,AISGQGRDTEAF
TRBV20-1,TRBJ1-3,SAPDVGSGNTIY
TRBV20-1,TRBJ2-5,SAREAGGTQY
TRBV28,TRBJ1-5,ASRDRAYSNQPQH
TRBV7-6,TRBJ1-1,ASSLWVRDPGMNTEAF
TRBV7-9,TRBJ2-1,ASSGGLDYHSYNEQF
TRBV20-1,TRBJ2-7,SAIPSGSSYEQY
TRBV28,TRBJ2-3,ASSSSGRAPDTQY
TRBV30,TRBJ1-3,AWGQLNTIY
TRBV18,TRBJ2-7,ASSPLSPPEEQY
TRBV7-9,TRBJ2-3,ASSLSTSGRDTQY
TRBV6-4,TRBJ2-5,AIRTGSKETQY
TRBV4-2,TRBJ2-7,ASSPRTGEAYEQY
TRBV6-1,TRBJ1-2,ASSERPSAGHGYT
TRBV27,TRBJ2-7,ASRGTGGREQY
TRBV30,TRBJ1-4,AWSDRGPNEKLF
TRBV6-2/TRBV6-3,TRBJ2-7,ASRFNRGSSYEQY
TRBV6-1,TRBJ1-1,ASSRTQGANTEAF
TRBV7-6,TRBJ2-6,ASSLDLTRGGDGANVLT
TRBV20-1,TRBJ2-3,SALQGTGSTDTQY
TRBV30,TRBJ1-1,AWSVSNTEAF
TRBV7-9,TRBJ1-1,ASSSRDRANTEAF
TRBV9,TRBJ1-2,ASSSGTGLTNYGYT